This T cell receptor (beta chain) appears in the sequencing data of a study of Graves' ophthalmopathy and Graves' hyperthyroidism (dated by TCRdb to the late 2010s). For context, the study as a whole: Peripheral blood was collected at initial diagnosis, prior to any treatment. TCR beta repertoire signatures were used to distinguish Graves' ophthalmopathy from Graves' hyperthyroidism and to predict progression to ophthalmopathy. In total, 135 blood samples were TCR-sequenced: fewer than 50 ophthalmopathy, under 85 hyperthyroidism and 17 hyperthyroidism-to-ophthalmopathy patients. To explore V-J signatures that separate ophthalmopathy from hyperthyroidism, a discovery set of approximately 100 patients was enrolled, consisting of 40 to 45 with ophthalmopathy and 57 with stable hyperthyroidism. An independent validation cohort comprised some 19 hyperthyroidism patients and over 15 patients who later progressed from hyperthyroidism to ophthalmopathy. In more than five hyperthyroidism patients, the T-cell repertoires found in thyroid tissue were compared with those found in blood. Following sample collection, hyperthyroidism patients were given methimazole at a starting dose of 30 mg daily, and ophthalmopathy patients were given high-dose intravenous methylprednisolone. The roughly 100 discovery patients were randomly divided into training and test sets at a 7:3 ratio.

For repertoire sequencing, the TCR beta CDR3 regions were amplified from RNA transcripts. The first round of RT-PCR was done with HTBI primers and the Qiagen OneStep RT-PCR kit, and was followed by a second round of multiplex PCR, then size selection and purification. Sequencing of the libraries was carried out on an Illumina HiSeq2000 in paired-end mode with 100 bp reads. On the study's bioinformatics: SOAPnuke was used to process the reads, removing any read that contained adapters or uncalled bases, had a mean Phred below 15, or lacked an exact match to the constant primer or identifier. COPE v1.2.5 was used to merge high-quality paired reads. Unique nucleotide sequences were defined as clonotypes and aligned to IMGT TRB V, D and J references using MiTCR v1.1. The analysis was limited to V-J combinations with a frequency above 0.0001, which together covered more than 99% of repertoires. A TCR clonal expansion and chaos score per V-J combination was defined as the ratio of F50 clonal expansion to chaos observed in the TCRdist matrix. Welch's t-statistics and random forest were used to reduce features to some 13 V-J combinations, which were fed into a naive Bayes classifier. Thyroid-blood repertoire similarity was quantified with the Morisita-Horn index. TCRdb passed the public sequencing reads through fastp at Q25 and MiXCR, retaining productive beta sequences. Each CDR3 protein appears once, grouped with its most common genes and DNA. What appears here as the V and J calls and clone size reflects TCRdb's work, not the paper's. In all, the sample holds some 150,000 distinct CDR3 sequences, and just under 40% of those were seen once. In total, the top ten clones hold 8% to 10% of the sample.

On this clonotype itself: Its antigen target is currently unknown. No much larger clone is present one base from it, and per-base qualities are unavailable.

Overall study outcomes, separate from this receptor: No statistical method was used to set the sample size in advance, and the investigators knew which group each participant was assigned to. Ophthalmopathy was separated from stable hyperthyroidism by the 13-signature model with more than 85% sensitivity and roughly 83% specificity in cross-validation and with 80%/75% in the test set. Most of the expanded thyroid clonotypes with a frequency above 0.001 were also detected in blood, and it was suggested that the thyroid immune response may be reflected by blood repertoires. In validation, the model predicted ophthalmopathy progression with about 64% sensitivity and around 72% specificity; roughly eleven predicted patients were CT-confirmed with GO in a median of approximately 6.5 months.

Patients with ophthalmopathy had moderately to severely active disease, with a Clinical Activity Score of 3 or more, a NOSPECS grade of 4 or more, and a disease duration of less than 3 months. Patients were excluded if they had other autoimmune diseases, uncontrolled infections, pregnancy or lactation. Diagnosis was based on clinical symptoms, serum thyroxine, TRAb, thyroid ultrasound and orbital computed tomography. Using Ficoll-Paque density gradient centrifugation, PBMCs were isolated from 9 to 10 ml of fresh peripheral blood. Trizol reagent was used to extract the total RNA, and its quality was then checked on an Agilent 2100 Bioanalyzer. This TCR came from a man in his thirties or forties with Graves' ophthalmopathy. Donor details come from another sample of the same person, matched by shared clones. The material sequenced was peripheral blood.

The CDR3 region reads CASSFTGTANTGELFF. Here is the DNA: TGTGCCAGCAGTTTCACGGGGACAGCGAACACCGGGGAGCTGTTTTTT. The V and J genes are TRBV6-5 and TRBJ2-2, and 7 bases in between align with TRBD1. From the cysteine through the phenylalanine, the CDR3 covers 16 amino acids. Of all the DNA, just the CDR3 is kept, 48 bases in frame from base 1. Trimming removed 4 bases from V and 0 bases from J; the gene matches leave 5 bases unexplained. In the germline V gene, CDR1 corresponds to MNHEY and CDR2 to SVGAGI.